The TCR beta chain described here comes from a study of cytomegalovirus exposure and HLA in healthy donors. The PCR was carried out with 60 Vbeta primers and 13 Jbeta primers. Measured with immunoSEQ multiplex PCR; TCRdb has only the in-frame clones, and not every one. The sample records roughly 120,000 clones, about 8.6% being singletons. CDR3 length equals 17 residues. Germline V gene lookup returns CDR1 SGHDN and CDR2 FVKESK. V lost 1 base to trimming and J lost 5 bases, with 20 bases between them. With respect to this clone: Its antigen is not identified.

Study results and limitations: Accounts indicate the classifier identified cytomegalovirus status with strong specificity and sensitivity.

Sequencing was performed on PBMCs. The rearrangement joins TRBV14 to TRBJ2-5; tentatively, D is TRBD2 (5 bases). The TCR originated in a middle-aged woman in good health and CMV-seropositive. This CDR3 is CASSQAEESARGETQYF. The DNA for the CDR3 is TGTGCCAGCAGCCAAGCGGAGGAAAGCGCCCGAGGGGAGACCCAGTACTTC.